A selection of T cell receptor beta chains follows, all from one sample in a study of long-term antiretroviral therapy in people with HIV. Profiled with immunoSEQ multiplex PCR; TCRdb holds only in-frame clones, not every one. The sample contains 14,000 or so clones, around three quarters of which appear only once. Sequenced material: unsorted PBMCs, taken 3.1 years after starting antiretroviral therapy. The receptors here all came from a man aged 40-49 years with HIV. Both conserved end residues are part of each CDR3. The D gene is left open where the match is weak. Not every row has a clone size; where given, it reads once, few, many or a size class.

TGTGCCTGGAGTCCTGGGACAGCACTCTACGAGCAGTACTTC | CAWSPGTALYEQYF | NA | TRBJ2-7 | TRBD1 | TRBV30
TGTGCCAGCAGGAAGGGACAGGGGTATGGCTACACCTTC | CASRKGQGYGYTF | NA | TRBJ1-2 | TRBD1 | TRBV6-5
TGTGCCAGCAGCCCGTACGGGGGGGAGACCCAGTACTTC | CASSPYGGETQYF | NA | TRBJ2-5 | TRBD2 | TRBV7-9
TGTGCCAGCAGTCTAACGGGGGAGGGGGAGACCCAGTACTTC | CASSLTGEGETQYF | NA | TRBJ2-5 | TRBD2 | TRBV6-5
TGTGCCAGCAGCCCCGGACTAGCGGGGGGATGGTCTAGTCACGAGCAGTACTTC | CASSPGLAGGWSSHEQYF | NA | TRBJ2-7 | TRBD2 | TRBV11-3
TGCGCCAGCAGCTTGAGTTTAGGGGGACAGACCTACGAGCAGTACTTC | CASSLSLGGQTYEQYF | NA | TRBJ2-7 | TRBD1 | TRBV5-1
TGTGCCAGCAGCTTTAGCGGGGGGTCGGCCGGGGAGCTGTTTTTT | CASSFSGGSAGELFF | once | TRBJ2-2 | TRBD2 | TRBV5-5
TGTGCCAGCATATACCGGGCCGGCGGCGCCGGGGAGCTGTTTTTT | CASIYRAGGAGELFF | NA | TRBJ2-2 | NA | TRBV6-1
TGCGCCAGCAGTGGTTCGGACACATTCACTGAAGCTTTCTTT | CASSGSDTFTEAFF | few | TRBJ1-1 | NA | TRBV10-2
TGTGCCAGCTCACCATCCCAGGGGTACAATGAGCAGTTCTTC | CASSPSQGYNEQFF | NA | TRBJ2-1 | NA | TRBV18
TGCGCCAGCAGCCCCTCCGGGACAGGGTTATATTACGAGCAGTACTTC | CASSPSGTGLYYEQYF | few | TRBJ2-7 | TRBD1 | TRBV5-1
TGTGCCAGCAGCCTGAGGGGGGCGGGGGGCTACACCTTC | CASSLRGAGGYTF | NA | TRBJ1-2 | NA | TRBV5-4